The 17 T cell receptor beta chains reported below all come from one sample, sequenced in a study of T cell responses to AZD1222 COVID-19 vaccine. Sequenced by immunoSEQ multiplex PCR; TCRdb stores in-frame clones only, minus some. The sample records around 170,000 clones, approximately 90% being singletons. Here the sequenced sample was peripheral blood, taken on day 0 of AZD1222 vaccination. The source of these receptors is an adult in good health.

The rearrangement joins TRBV7-9 to TRBJ2-7; D possibly corresponds to TRBD2 (6 bases). V was pared by 4 bases and J by 3 bases, with 13 bases between. The CDR3 has 14 residues. CDR1 and CDR2 (germline): SEHNR, FQNEAQ (reference sequence). DNA of the CDR3: TGTGCCAGCAGCTCCCCTCGGGGGTACTACGAGCAGTACTTC. As protein: CASSSPRGYYEQYF.

For this clone: A junction end diverges from the germline sequence, so it may reflect a read error. V gene TRBV18 combines with J gene TRBJ2-5; 9 bases are a match to TRBD2. The CDR3 covers 17 residues. CDR1 and CDR2 from the germline V gene are KGHSH and LQKENI. The CDR3 here is CASSPSKLAGTQETQYF. CDR3 nucleotide sequence: TGTGCCAGCTCACCAAGCAAACTAGCGGGTACGCAAGAAACCCAGTACTTC. Based on the CDR3 plus reference TRBV18 and TRBJ2-5, the full variable domain is NAGVMQNPRHLVRRRGQEARLRCSPMKGHSHVYWYRQLPEEGLKFMVYLQKENIIDESGMPKERFSAEFPKEGPSILRIQQVVRGDSAAYFCASSPSKLAGTQETQYFGPGTRLLVL.

The chain carries TRBV9 and TRBJ2-1, with a tentative D call TRBD2 (5 bases). Germline CDR1 reads SGDLS; CDR2 reads YYNGEE. The length of the CDR3 is 15 residues. Trimming shortened V by 0 bases and J by 8 bases, and 15 bases separated the two germline ends. CDR3 bases: TGTGCCAGCAGCGTAGGGCTAGCAATGTTAGATGAGCAGTTCTTC. It codes for CASSVGLAMLDEQFF.

This clone is a singleton in its sample. This chain uses TRBV18 with TRBJ2-6; tentatively, D is TRBD1 or TRBD2 (5 bases each). The V gene lost 3 bases and the J gene lost 0 bases, with 9 bases spanning the gap. Per germline, CDR1 KGHSH and CDR2 LQKENI. The CDR3 totals 16 residues. In DNA form, the CDR3 reads TGTGCCAGCTCACCCTGGGGGAGCTCTGGGGCCAACGTCCTGACTTTC. Amino acid sequence: CASSPWGSSGANVLTF.

The V gene is TRBV7-3, the J gene TRBJ1-5; 7 positions agree with TRBD1. This CDR3 contains 16 residues. Per germline, CDR1 SGHTA and CDR2 FQGTGA. V was clipped by 5 bases and J by 3 bases; unmatched bases: 10. DNA for the CDR3: TGTGCCAGCAGCCCCTTCGGGCAGGGGGACAATCAGCCCCAGCATTTT. It encodes CASSPFGQGDNQPQHF.

This rearrangement joins TRBV2 to TRBJ1-5; 7 bases are a match to TRBD1. CDR1 is SNHLY, CDR2 FYNNEI, per germline. The CDR3 totals 14 residues. J gave up 4 bases and V 4 bases, and 4 bases lay outside the gene matches. The CDR3 sequence is CASSGGTENQPQHF. The CDR3 bases are TGTGCCAGCAGTGGGGGGACAGAAAATCAGCCCCAGCATTTT.

This clone showed up just once. This chain's CDR3 is CARIRRHTSTYNEQFF. For the CDR3, the DNA is TGTGCCAGAATAAGGAGACATACCTCAACCTACAATGAGCAGTTCTTC. The genes are TRBV5-3 and TRBJ2-1; D not certain. TRBV5-3 has ORF status, its function being uncertain. The length of the CDR3 is 16 residues. The V end lost 6 bases, the J end lost 2 bases, and 18 bases lay between the germline ends.

This sequence joins TRBV9 and TRBJ1-4; 7 positions match TRBD1. J lost 8 bases, V lost 3 bases, and 16 bases had no gene match. CDR1 is SGDLS and CDR2 is YYNGEE in the germline V gene. The CDR3 totals 17 residues. The CDR3 spells CASSASTGLSIGEKLFF. The CDR3 coding sequence is TGTGCCAGCAGCGCTTCGACAGGGCTATCTATTGGGGAAAAACTGTTTTTT.

The J gene is TRBJ2-5, the V gene TRBV4-2, with 11 bases fitting TRBD2. The CDR3 covers 14 residues. Per germline, CDR1 LGHNA and CDR2 YNFKEQ. Losses at the gene ends were 3 bases for V and 3 bases for J; bases not matched to a gene: 0. The DNA for the CDR3 is TGTGCCAGCAGCCAGGGACTAGCGGAAGAGACCCAGTACTTC. This sequence encodes CASSQGLAEETQYF.

The CDR3: CASSRSRAGGPGEQYF. CDR3 in DNA: TGTGCCAGCTCACGCTCGAGAGCGGGAGGGCCCGGCGAGCAGTACTTC. This sequence joins TRBV18 and TRBJ2-7, with 10 bases fitting TRBD2. The length of the CDR3 is 16 residues. The trim removed 4 bases at V and 6 bases at J, leaving 12 bases unmatched. CDR1 is KGHSH and CDR2 is LQKENI in the germline V gene. The variable domain in full, completed from reference TRBV18 and TRBJ2-7, reads NAGVMQNPRHLVRRRGQEARLRCSPMKGHSHVYWYRQLPEEGLKFMVYLQKENIIDESGMPKERFSAEFPKEGPSILRIQQVVRGDSAAYFCASSRSRAGGPGEQYFGPGTRLTVT.

Here the CDR3 reads CASSTLSAGVYNEQFF. In DNA, the CDR3 is TGTGCCAGCAGTACCCTCTCAGCGGGGGTATACAATGAGCAGTTCTTC. The chain carries TRBV6-2 or TRBV6-3 and TRBJ2-1, with 8 bases that match TRBD2. Germline V gene data show CDR1 as MNHEY and CDR2 as SVGEGT. The CDR3 has 16 amino acids. V shed 5 bases and J 4 bases; nucleotides not matched to a gene: 10.

A remark on this clone: The same CDR3 also results from other DNA sequences found in this sample. CDR3 bases: TGTGCCAGCAGCCAAGATGCTTACGAGCAGTACTTC. Amino acid sequence: CASSQDAYEQYF. J is TRBJ2-7 and V is TRBV4-2; D is undetermined. Germline CDR1 LGHNA, CDR2 YNFKEQ. The CDR3 spans 12 residues. Trimming left V 0 bases short and J 4 bases short, with 4 bases between.

V and J are TRBV27 and TRBJ2-1; the D is unclear. CDR1 and CDR2 from the germline V gene are MNHEY and SMNVEV (reference sequence). The V gene lost 4 bases and the J gene lost 9 bases, with 7 bases spanning the gap. The CDR3 extends over 11 amino acids. The CDR3 is CASSSVGEQFF. The CDR3 DNA is TGTGCCAGCAGTTCCGTCGGTGAGCAGTTCTTC.

The chain uses TRBV29-1 and TRBJ2-2; D gene unclear. Per germline, CDR1 SQVTM and CDR2 ANQGSEA. V lost 0 bases, J lost 7 bases, and 3 bases lay in between. CDR3 length: 11 residues. This CDR3 is CSVEEVGELFF. The CDR3 DNA reads as TGCAGCGTTGAAGAGGTCGGGGAGCTGTTTTTT.

The V call is TRBV6-6, the J call TRBJ1-3, with unresolved D. V lost 7 bases and J lost 0, with 16 bases in between. Germline CDR1 MNHNY, CDR2 SVGAGI (reference sequence). CDR3 length equals 16 residues. CDR3 residues: CASTASGLSSGNTIYF. Written as DNA, the CDR3 is TGTGCCAGCACCGCAAGTGGACTAAGCTCTGGAAACACCATATATTTT.

The chain carries TRBV6-4 and TRBJ2-2; 10 nucleotides agree with TRBD2. The CDR3 consists of 16 residues. Unmatched junction bases numbered 6, after V lost 6 bases and J lost 2 bases. Looked up from germline, CDR1 is MRHNA and CDR2 is SNTAGT. The CDR3 coding sequence is TGTGCCAGCAGACACCTAGCGGGAGTAAACACCGGGGAGCTGTTTTTT. This codes for CASRHLAGVNTGELFF.

The chain recombines TRBV20-1 with TRBJ1-5; D perhaps matches TRBD1 (6 bases). Trimming took 3 bases from V and 10 from J, leaving 19 bases between them. The CDR3 extends over 14 amino acids. Looked up from germline, CDR1 is DFQATT and CDR2 is SNEGSKA (reference sequence). CDR3 amino acids: CSASSGTQFRPQHF. The CDR3 DNA reads as TGCAGTGCTAGTTCCGGGACACAGTTCAGACCCCAGCATTTT.